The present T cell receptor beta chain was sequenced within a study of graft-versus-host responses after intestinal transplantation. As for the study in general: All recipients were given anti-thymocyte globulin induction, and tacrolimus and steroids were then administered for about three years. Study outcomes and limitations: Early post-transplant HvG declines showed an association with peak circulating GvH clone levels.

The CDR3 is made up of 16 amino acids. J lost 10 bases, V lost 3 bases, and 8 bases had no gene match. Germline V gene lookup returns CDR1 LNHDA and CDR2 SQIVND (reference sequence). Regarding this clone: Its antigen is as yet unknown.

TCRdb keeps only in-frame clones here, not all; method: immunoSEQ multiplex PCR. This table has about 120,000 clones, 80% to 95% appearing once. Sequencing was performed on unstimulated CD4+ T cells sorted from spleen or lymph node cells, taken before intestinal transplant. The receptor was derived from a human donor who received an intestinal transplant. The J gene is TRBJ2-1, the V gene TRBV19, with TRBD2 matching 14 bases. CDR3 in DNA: TGTGCCAGTAGTATTCCGGGACTAGCGGGAGCAAGGGAGCAGTTCTTC. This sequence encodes CASSIPGLAGAREQFF.